This T cell receptor (beta chain) comes out of a study of cytomegalovirus exposure and HLA in healthy donors. Whole-study results and caveats: In vitro data verified a few CMV-associated chains as specific for CMV antigens. Later analysis found that TCR beta chains associated with HLA were more clonally expanded than other, equally common chains. Researchers counted some 150 TCR beta chains as cytomegalovirus-associated.

PCR involved 60 Vbeta and 13 Jbeta primers. Authors' data handling: A later analysis counted 70 million to 85 million unique TCR beta chains, around 10 million shared. Some clones are missing from TCRdb's copy, which holds only in-frame ones; the method was immunoSEQ multiplex PCR. V, J and clone size reflect that table, while D and trimming were determined from the DNA. Counted here are about 160,000 clones, 78% occurring once; the ten biggest clones make up approximately 1.5%. In germline, CDR1 is SGHRS, CDR2 YFSETQ. Deletions cut 4 bases from V and 4 bases from J, with 20 bases between. This CDR3 has 16 residues. With respect to this clone: Its antigen remains unidentified.

This receptor was identified in a male donor in good health and CMV-seronegative. V and J are TRBV5-1 and TRBJ1-1; D is uncertain. Sequenced input: PBMCs. DNA of the CDR3: TGCGCCAGCAGCCAAGTTCCGGGGTTCACGGGCACTGAAGCTTTCTTT. Encoded protein: CASSQVPGFTGTEAFF.